These 24 T cell receptor beta chains originate from one sample sequenced in a study of vaccination effects on CD4 cells after COVID-19. Antigen-specific CD4+ T cells were first expanded with viral peptide pools by the ViraFEST assay and only then sequenced. The culture ran for approximately 9 days before CD4+ T cells were isolated. Participants received two doses of either the BNT162b2 or mRNA-1273 vaccine. Clones were sequenced by immunoSEQ multiplex PCR, and TCRdb holds only the in-frame ones, with some missing. Of about 59,000 clones listed, 60% to 80% were seen once; the top ten hold 2%. Their antigens are not known. The sample in question was CD4+ T cells from PBMCs cultured with HCoV-OC43 spike peptides, obtained after COVID-19 vaccination. Described subset: HCoV-OC43 spike overlapping peptide pool stimulation. The source is a human donor who received a COVID-19 vaccine.

This clone was recorded only once. This specimen includes other DNA sequences encoding the same CDR3. The CDR3 loop is CASSFSLAGLSYEQYV. Written as DNA, the CDR3 is TGTGCCAGCAGTTTCTCTTTAGCGGGGTTGTCCTACGAGCAGTACGTC. The chain couples TRBV28 to TRBJ2-7, with 8 bases aligning to TRBD2. The CDR3 sequence is 16 residues long. The germline V gene encodes CDR1 MDHEN and CDR2 SYDVKM. V was pared by 3 bases and J by 1 base, with 8 bases of the junction left unmatched.

The chain couples TRBV23-1 to TRBJ2-5, with D possibly TRBD1 on 6 matching bases. TRBV23-1 is identified as an open reading frame with a role that is uncertain. CDR3 length: 13 residues. V lost 5 bases to trimming and J lost 7 bases, with 14 bases between them. The CDR3 region is CASSKRQATTQYF. As DNA, the CDR3 is TGCGCCAGCAGTAAGCGACAGGCAACGACCCAGTACTTC.

The V gene is TRBV6-1, the J gene TRBJ2-3, with unresolved D. The CDR3 is 13 amino acids. Germline loops: CDR1 MNHNS, CDR2 SASEGT. Trimming left V 1 base short and J 11 bases short, with 13 bases between. CDR3 sequence (DNA): TGTGCCAGCAGTGAAGGAAGGTCCCTGGGGCAGTATTTT. The encoded protein is CASSEGRSLGQYF.

The chain recombines TRBV2 with TRBJ1-2; unclear D gene. V was trimmed by 10 bases and J by 4 bases, leaving 13 bases between them. This CDR3 has 12 amino acids. CDR1 SNHLY and CDR2 FYNNEI come from the germline V gene. The CDR3 loop is CATSDPGYGYTF. CDR3 DNA: TGTGCCACTTCGGACCCGGGCTATGGCTACACCTTC.

CDR3 region: CASNKDRGPTNEKLFF. CDR3 DNA sequence: TGTGCCAGTAACAAGGACAGGGGACCAACTAATGAAAAACTGTTTTTT. The chain has TRBV19 and TRBJ1-4; 9 nucleotides line up with TRBD1. Germline V gives CDR1 LNHDA, CDR2 SQIVND (reference sequence). V shed 7 bases, J shed 0 bases, and the junction held 6 bases outside the gene matches. This CDR3 is built from 16 residues.

This clone is a singleton in its sample. V usage is TRBV7-2 and J usage is TRBJ1-4; D is unresolved. Trimming took off 4 bases at V and 5 bases at J, with 8 bases between the two ends. This CDR3 contains 13 residues. Germline V gene sequence: CDR1 SGHTA, CDR2 FQGNSA. In DNA, the CDR3 is TGTGCCAGCAGCTCGACCAGGAATGAAAAACTGTTTTTT. As protein: CASSSTRNEKLFF.

V gene TRBV3-1 (or the pseudogene TRBV3-2) combines with J gene TRBJ2-1; tentatively, D is TRBD1 (6 bases). CDR1 is LGHDT and CDR2 is YNNKEL in the germline V gene (reference sequence). Trimming shortened V by 2 bases and J by 0 bases, and 11 bases separated the two germline ends. The CDR3 has 16 amino acids. The CDR3 DNA reads as TGTGCCAGCAGCCAACTCGGACAGAGCTCCTACAATGAGCAGTTCTTC. Translating it yields CASSQLGQSSYNEQFF.

Only a few counts were recorded for this clone. V is TRBV2 and J is TRBJ1-1, with D perhaps TRBD1 (5 bases). The CDR3 contains 15 residues. CDR1 is SNHLY and CDR2 is FYNNEI in the germline V gene. V lost 4 bases and J 3 bases, leaving 15 bases between the germline ends. CDR3 sequence (DNA): TGTGCCAGCAGTGCGGGGGTTAGACTCGACACTGAAGCTTTCTTT. Amino acids: CASSAGVRLDTEAFF. The full variable domain, rest sourced from reference TRBV2 and TRBJ1-1, is EPEVTQTPSHQVTQMGQEVILRCVPISNHLYFYWYRQILGQKVEFLVSFYNNEISEKSEIFDDQFSVERPDGSNFTLKIRSTKLEDSAMYFCASSAGVRLDTEAFFGQGTRLTVV.

In its sample, this clone was seen once. The gene calls are TRBV10-3 and TRBJ2-4, with no clear D. V lost 10 bases and J lost 4, with 20 bases in between. Germline CDR1 reads ENHRY; CDR2 reads SYGVKD. The CDR3 runs 15 residues. This chain's CDR3 is CATAVPATAKNIQYF. The CDR3 nucleotides read TGTGCCACCGCGGTACCAGCCACTGCGAAAAACATTCAGTACTTC.

The chain recombines TRBV15 with TRBJ2-2, with D perhaps TRBD1 (5 bases). Deletions cut 0 bases from V and 4 bases from J, with 9 bases between. The CDR3 has 15 amino acids. From germline, CDR1 is LNHNV and CDR2 YYDKDF (reference sequence). CDR3 DNA: TGTGCCACCAGCAGAGATCAGGGATTCACCGGGGAGCTGTTTTTT. It specifies CATSRDQGFTGELFF.

This CDR3 reads CASSPMANEQFF. In DNA form, the CDR3 reads TGTGCCAGCTCACCAATGGCAAACGAGCAGTTCTTC. The chain recombines TRBV18 with TRBJ2-1; D unclear. Germline V lookup: CDR1 KGHSH, CDR2 LQKENI. The CDR3 extends over 12 amino acids. Deletions cut 2 bases from V and 10 bases from J, with 9 bases between.

The chain's CDR3 is CASSFPLTGTQFLHF. CDR3 DNA sequence: TGTGCCAGCAGCTTCCCGCTGACAGGGACGCAATTCCTCCACTTT. The chain carries TRBV7-2 and TRBJ1-6; TRBD1 matches at 7 bases. The germline V gene encodes CDR1 SGHTA and CDR2 FQGNSA. This CDR3 comprises 15 residues. Trimming removed 3 bases from V and 15 bases from J; junction bases left unmatched: 14.

The chain has TRBV30 and TRBJ1-4; TRBD1 aligns across 11 bases. Germline CDR1 and CDR2: GTSNPN and SVGIG (reference sequence). The length of the CDR3 is 14 residues. V trimming: 6 bases; J trimming: 12 bases; junction bases outside the gene matches: 12. The CDR3 protein is CACNVPGQGGQLFF. For the CDR3, the DNA is TGTGCCTGTAACGTCCCGGGACAGGGGGGCCAACTGTTTTTT.

This chain joins TRBV7-9 and TRBJ2-1, with 7 bases identical to TRBD2. The V gene end was trimmed by 4 bases and the J gene end by 0 bases; junction bases not matched to a gene: 6. Looked up from germline, CDR1 is SEHNR and CDR2 is FQNEAQ (reference sequence). The CDR3 loop spans 16 amino acids. Here the CDR3 reads CASSSLRGSSYNEQFF. CDR3 in DNA: TGTGCCAGCAGCTCCTTGCGGGGGAGCTCCTACAATGAGCAGTTCTTC.

The chain recombines TRBV5-1 with TRBJ1-3, with TRBD1 matching 9 bases. Unmatched junction bases numbered 6, after V lost 4 bases and J lost 4 bases. The CDR3 is 15 amino acids. Germline CDR1 reads SGHRS; CDR2 reads YFSETQ. The chain's CDR3 is CASSRQGEDGNTIYF. CDR3 nucleotide sequence: TGCGCCAGCAGCAGACAGGGGGAAGACGGAAACACCATATATTTT.

In its sample, this clone was seen once. This chain connects TRBV18 to TRBJ1-1, with 9 bases aligning to TRBD1. Trimming removed 5 bases from V and 2 bases from J; junction bases left unmatched: 3. CDR3 length equals 14 residues. Germline V lookup: CDR1 KGHSH, CDR2 LQKENI. Written as DNA, the CDR3 is TGTGCCAGCTCAGGACAGGGGCGAAACACTGAAGCTTTCTTT. Protein sequence: CASSGQGRNTEAFF.

The chain joins TRBV23-1 to TRBJ2-7, with a possible D match to TRBD2 (5 bases). TRBV23-1 is placed among ORFs of uncertain function. V was clipped by 7 bases and J by 1 base, with 14 bases between them. This CDR3 is built from 14 residues. DNA of the CDR3: TGCGCCAGCACCTATAGCAGGAGGTCCTACGAGCAGTACGTC. It is translated as CASTYSRRSYEQYV.

This rearrangement joins TRBV11-3 to TRBJ2-3; D is ambiguous. CDR1 and CDR2 from the germline V gene are SGHNT and YENEEA. This CDR3 region has 14 residues. Trimming shortened V by 1 base and J by 2 bases, and 7 bases separated the two germline ends. In DNA form, the CDR3 reads TGTGCCAGCAGCTTAGGGGCAGTCACAGATACGCAGTATTTT. Its translation: CASSLGAVTDTQYF.

The genes are TRBV5-1 and TRBJ2-5; 8 bases map to TRBD2. Germline V gene sequence: CDR1 SGHRS, CDR2 YFSETQ. CDR3 length: 15 amino acids. After removal of 0 bases from V and 3 bases from J, the junction contained 4 bases not matched to a gene. The CDR3 sequence: CASSLGRGAEETQYF. DNA of the CDR3: TGCGCCAGCAGCTTGGGGCGGGGGGCGGAAGAGACCCAGTACTTC.

The chain recombines TRBV12-3 or TRBV12-4 with TRBJ2-1; D remains ambiguous. V lost 3 bases to trimming and J lost 6 bases, with 9 bases between them. The CDR3 spans 13 residues. In nucleotides, the CDR3 is TGTGCCAGCAGTTTTAGTGTGACCAATGAGCAGTTCTTC. Translating it yields CASSFSVTNEQFF.

This clone was picked up a small number of times. The J gene is TRBJ1-1, the V gene TRBV6-5; D uncertain. V was pared by 6 bases and J by 5 bases, with 10 bases between. Germline loops: CDR1 MNHEY, CDR2 SVGAGI. The CDR3 has 12 amino acids. DNA of the CDR3: TGTGCCAGCAGGGCTCTAGGAACTGAAGCTTTCTTT. Translating it yields CASRALGTEAFF.

The rearrangement uses TRBV9 and TRBJ2-5; the D gene is possibly TRBD1 (6 bases). V shed 0 bases and J shed 0 bases, with 12 bases lying between them. The CDR3 totals 16 residues. Germline V CDR1 and CDR2: SGDLS, YYNGEE. DNA of the CDR3: TGTGCCAGCAGCGTAGGATACCGGGACAACCAAGAGACCCAGTACTTC. Translated: CASSVGYRDNQETQYF.

The V and J genes are TRBV18 and TRBJ2-1; D perhaps matches TRBD1 (5 bases). The CDR3 spans 16 residues. The ends were cut back, 4 bases at V and 1 base at J, with 14 bases in the middle. Germline CDR1 KGHSH, CDR2 LQKENI. The CDR3 coding sequence is TGTGCCAGCTCACTTCAGACAGCTAAGTCCTACAATGAGCAGTTCTTC. It specifies CASSLQTAKSYNEQFF.

The rearrangement links TRBV6-2 or TRBV6-3 to TRBJ2-7, with TRBD1 matching over 7 bases. With V trimmed by 3 bases and J by 0 bases, 2 bases remained unmatched. The CDR3 has 14 amino acids. Germline loops: CDR1 MNHEY, CDR2 SVGEGT. The CDR3 sequence: CASSYAGGSYEQYV. The CDR3 DNA reads TGTGCCAGCAGTTATGCAGGGGGCTCCTACGAGCAGTACGTC.